This TCR beta chain was sequenced during a study of blood T cell repertoires in COVID-19. Background on the study: There were acute and convalescent COVID-19 samples, and they came from the United States, Italy and Spain.

TCRdb's table, derived via immunoSEQ multiplex PCR, lists solely in-frame clones and lacks some. The sample includes approximately 230,000 clones, approximately 80% of them seen just once. Germline trimming cut 7 bases from V and 1 base from J; bases unmatched to any gene: 8. The CDR3 extends over 15 amino acids. CDR1 and CDR2 from the germline V gene are SGHRS and YFSETQ. Sequenced sample: peripheral blood. This chain uses TRBV5-1 with TRBJ2-3; 8 positions match TRBD2. This receptor was identified in a woman at least 80 years old with active or convalescent COVID-19. In nucleotides, the CDR3 is TGCGCCAGCGGATCGGGGGGGTTCGGCACAGATACGCAGTATTTT. Protein: CASGSGGFGTDTQYF.